The next 21 T cell receptor beta chains were all read from a single sample in a study of cytomegalovirus exposure and HLA in healthy donors. This PCR relied on a set of 60 Vbeta primers and 13 Jbeta primers. Sequencing was performed with immunoSEQ multiplex PCR; in TCRdb, only in-frame clones are kept and a portion is missing. The sample contains tens of thousands of clones, about 66% of which appear only once. The material sequenced was PBMCs. The receptors shown here come from a man in his fifties or sixties in good health and CMV-seropositive.

The rearrangement joins TRBV5-1 to TRBJ1-2; D is uncertain. The V end was cut by 6 bases, the J end by 3 bases, with 15 bases between. The CDR3 is made up of 14 amino acids. Germline-derived CDR1 and CDR2 are SGHRS and YFSETQ. The CDR3 DNA reads as TGCGCCAGCACTCAGGAGGGAGGCTACTATGGCTACACCTTC. Protein: CASTQEGGYYGYTF.

A few counts support this clone. The chain employs TRBV4-1 and TRBJ2-1; D may be TRBD1 (5 bases). The CDR3 has 15 residues. Trimming took off 6 bases at V and 4 bases at J, with 16 bases between the two ends. Germline V lookup: CDR1 MGHRA, CDR2 YSYEKL. This CDR3 reads CASRERGSPYNEQFF. Here the CDR3 DNA reads TGCGCCAGCAGGGAAAGGGGTTCCCCTTACAATGAGCAGTTCTTC.

CDR3 region: CASSYTGVGWAQYF. The DNA for the CDR3 is TGTGCCAGCAGTTACACAGGGGTCGGTTGGGCGCAGTATTTT. The chain combines TRBV28 with TRBJ2-3; 7 bases map to TRBD1. Losses at the gene ends were 4 bases for V and 10 bases for J; bases not matched to a gene: 11. The CDR3 has 14 amino acids. Germline V gives CDR1 MDHEN, CDR2 SYDVKM.

The chain joins TRBV7-2 to TRBJ2-7; a possible D gene is TRBD1 (5 bases). This CDR3 region has 14 residues. The V end was cut by 1 base, the J end by 2 bases, with 9 bases between. Germline assignment: CDR1 SGHTA and CDR2 FQGNSA. The CDR3 loop reads CASSLGQITYEQYF. The CDR3 DNA sequence: TGTGCCAGCAGCTTAGGACAGATCACCTACGAGCAGTACTTC.

The V gene is TRBV5-1, the J gene TRBJ2-5; 13 nucleotides match TRBD2. Germline CDR1 SGHRS, CDR2 YFSETQ. The CDR3 extends over 16 amino acids. V lost 4 bases to trimming and J lost 5 bases; unmatched junction nucleotides: 8. CDR3 nucleotide sequence: TGCGCCAGCAGCCAAGGGACTAGCGGGGATACCGAGACCCAGTACTTC. It is translated as CASSQGTSGDTETQYF.

The chain couples TRBV19 to TRBJ1-4; 9 bases match TRBD1. The junction had 21 bases not matched to a gene; V was cut back by 5 bases and J by 8 bases. Per germline, CDR1 LNHDA and CDR2 SQIVND (reference sequence). The CDR3 runs 19 residues. The CDR3 protein is CASSPVGGQGFKGGEKLFF. In DNA form, the CDR3 reads TGTGCCAGTAGTCCTGTTGGCGGACAGGGGTTCAAGGGTGGAGAAAAACTGTTTTTT.

J is TRBJ1-1 and V is TRBV7-8; D is perhaps TRBD1 (5 bases). The CDR3 totals 13 residues. Between the trimmed V and J ends, which lost 5 bases and 8 bases, there was a span of 15 bases. The germline V gene encodes CDR1 SGHVS and CDR2 FQNEAQ. Here the CDR3 reads CASSPQSRAEAFF. For the CDR3, the DNA is TGTGCCAGCAGCCCCCAATCCAGGGCCGAAGCTTTCTTT.

The chain links TRBV7-9 to TRBJ2-1, with D tentatively TRBD2 (7 bases). V was trimmed by 2 bases and J by 9 bases, leaving 17 bases between them. The length of the CDR3 is 15 residues. The germline gives CDR1 SEHNR, CDR2 FQNEAQ (reference sequence). CDR3 coding DNA: TGTGCCAGCAGCTTAAAGGGGGGGTTAAGGAGTGAGCAGTTCTTC. It encodes CASSLKGGLRSEQFF.

The CDR3 spells CASSSQTGVNTEAFF. DNA for the CDR3: TGTGCCAGCAGCTCACAGACAGGCGTGAACACTGAAGCTTTCTTT. The rearrangement uses TRBV11-2 and TRBJ1-1; D is possibly TRBD1 (6 bases). The CDR3 loop spans 15 amino acids. From germline, CDR1 is SGHAT and CDR2 FQNNGV. Between the trimmed V and J ends, which lost 4 bases and 0 bases, there was a span of 12 bases.

The chain recombines TRBV28 with TRBJ1-5; no definite D call. Germline CDR1 reads MDHEN; CDR2 reads SYDVKM. Trimming pared 2 bases from V and 2 bases from J, leaving 10 bases between. The CDR3 is made up of 15 amino acids. The CDR3 nucleotides read TGTGCCAGCAGTTTAACGGGCGGGGGCAATCAGCCCCAGCATTTT. Translated, it gives CASSLTGGGNQPQHF.

This rearrangement joins TRBV29-1 to TRBJ2-1; D might be TRBD2 (5 bases). Between the trimmed V and J ends, which lost 4 bases and 0 bases, there was a span of 10 bases. The CDR3 sequence is 14 residues long. The V gene's germline CDR1 is SQVTM and CDR2 ANQGSEA. Here the CDR3 reads CSVGGRGSYNEQFF. The CDR3 DNA is TGCAGCGTTGGAGGGAGAGGCTCCTACAATGAGCAGTTCTTC.

The gene calls are TRBV6-5 and TRBJ2-5; 9 bases are a match to TRBD2. Germline-derived CDR1 and CDR2 are MNHEY and SVGAGI. The CDR3 has 15 residues. J gave up 5 bases and V 7 bases, and 11 bases lay outside the gene matches. As DNA, the CDR3 is TGTGCCAGCACCTTTAGCGGGGGCCACTCGGAGACCCAGTACTTC. This translates into CASTFSGGHSETQYF.

V and J are TRBV27 and TRBJ2-5; 13 nucleotides line up with TRBD2. The V and J ends lost 6 bases and 2 bases, in that order; junction bases with no gene match: 3. The V gene's germline CDR1 is MNHEY and CDR2 SMNVEV (reference sequence). The CDR3 is made up of 15 amino acids. The CDR3 sequence is CASRGLAGIQETQYF. As DNA, the CDR3 is TGTGCCAGCAGGGGACTAGCGGGGATACAAGAGACCCAGTACTTC.

This clone is a singleton in its sample. The chain links TRBV10-1 to TRBJ1-5, with TRBD1 matching over 8 bases. V was clipped by 7 bases and J by 0 bases; unmatched bases: 2. CDR1 and CDR2 from the germline V gene are WNHNN and SYGVQD (reference sequence). CDR3 length equals 14 residues. The CDR3 sequence: CASIRGHSNQPQHF. The CDR3, as DNA: TGCGCCAGCATCAGGGGGCATAGCAATCAGCCCCAGCATTTT.

The chain recombines TRBV29-1 with TRBJ2-7; D gene uncertain. Germline V gene sequence: CDR1 SQVTM, CDR2 ANQGSEA. The CDR3 is 14 residues long. V was cut by 6 bases and J by 0 bases, with 15 bases left in between. CDR3 loop: CSVALTAFSYEQYF. The DNA for the CDR3 is TGCAGCGTCGCCTTAACTGCCTTCTCCTACGAGCAGTACTTC.

V usage is TRBV4-2 and J usage is TRBJ2-7; TRBD2 matches 8 bases. Germline CDR1 reads LGHNA; CDR2 reads YNFKEQ. This CDR3 comprises 16 residues. The V gene end was trimmed by 0 bases and the J gene end by 4 bases; junction bases not matched to a gene: 8. The CDR3 region has the DNA TGTGCCAGCAGCCAAGATCTCGGGGGGGGCAGGTACGAGCAGTACTTC. Its protein is CASSQDLGGGRYEQYF.

As to this clone: The junction and the germline gene differ at one end; a read error may be behind it. The V call is TRBV7-2, the J call TRBJ1-2; no definite D call. Germline loops: CDR1 SGHTA, CDR2 FQGNSA. The CDR3 extends over 13 amino acids. The DNA for the CDR3 is TGTGCCAGCAGCCGGGAGGCGGCAGGCCTTCAACTCTTC. Protein sequence: CASSREAAGLQLF.

This chain's CDR3 is CASSYSNRAHEQYF. CDR3 in DNA: TGTGCCAGCAGTTACTCGAACAGGGCCCACGAGCAGTACTTC. The genes are TRBV6-5 and TRBJ2-7, with TRBD1 as a possible D gene (6 bases). V lost 0 bases, J lost 5 bases, and 11 bases lay in between. Per germline, CDR1 MNHEY and CDR2 SVGAGI. The CDR3 extends over 14 amino acids.

The chain joins TRBV7-7 to TRBJ2-1; D perhaps matches TRBD1 (5 bases). With 5 bases removed from V and 0 bases from J, the gap between germline ends came to 11 bases. This CDR3 is built from 15 residues. Looked up from germline, CDR1 is SSHAT and CDR2 is FNYEAQ (reference sequence). CDR3 bases: TGTGCCAGCAGCCGACAGCATGGCTCCTACAATGAGCAGTTCTTC. Translating it yields CASSRQHGSYNEQFF.

The V and J genes are TRBV25-1 and TRBJ2-1, with 8 nucleotides matching TRBD1. The CDR3 is made up of 13 amino acids. Per the germline V gene, CDR1 is MGHDK and CDR2 is SYGVNS. Trimming at V came to 6 bases and at J to 7 bases, leaving 5 bases not matched to a gene. The CDR3 region is CASRTGDWNEQFF. The CDR3 region has the DNA TGTGCCAGCAGGACAGGGGATTGGAATGAGCAGTTCTTC.

This clone occurred a few times. The chain uses TRBV27 and TRBJ1-1, with a possible D match to TRBD1 (5 bases). The V and J ends lost 3 bases and 10 bases respectively, with 15 bases between them. CDR1 and CDR2 from the germline V gene are MNHEY and SMNVEV (reference sequence). There are 13 residues in the CDR3. The CDR3 DNA reads TGTGCCAGCAGTTTGGGGCGGAGTGTTCGAGCTTTCTTT. Amino acids: CASSLGRSVRAFF.